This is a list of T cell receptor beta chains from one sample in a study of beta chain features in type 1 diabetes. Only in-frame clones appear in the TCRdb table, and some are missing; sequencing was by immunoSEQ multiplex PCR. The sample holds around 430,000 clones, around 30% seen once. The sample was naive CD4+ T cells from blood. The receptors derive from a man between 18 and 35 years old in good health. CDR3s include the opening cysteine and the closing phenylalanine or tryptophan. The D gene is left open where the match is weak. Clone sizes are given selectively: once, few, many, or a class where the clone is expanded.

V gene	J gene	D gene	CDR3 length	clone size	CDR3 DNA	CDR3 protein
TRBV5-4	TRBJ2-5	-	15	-	TGTGCCAGCAGCTTGGCGAAGGGACGACAAGAGACCCAGTACTTC	CASSLAKGRQETQYF
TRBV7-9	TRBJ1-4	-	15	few	TGTGCCAGCAGCTTTGGGGGAGCAACTAATGAAAAACTGTTTTTT	CASSFGGATNEKLFF
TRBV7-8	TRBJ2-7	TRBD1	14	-	TGTGCCAGCAGCCGACAGGGGGGAAACTACGAGCAGTACTTC	CASSRQGGNYEQYF
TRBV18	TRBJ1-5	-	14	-	TGTGCCAGCTCACCACTCCAGGGACCAACGACCCAGCATTTT	CASSPLQGPTTQHF
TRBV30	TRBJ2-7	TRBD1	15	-	TGTGCCTGGAGTACCTTGACAGGGGCTAATAACGAGCAGTACTTC	CAWSTLTGANNEQYF
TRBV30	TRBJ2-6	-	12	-	TGTGCCTTACACCCTGGGGCCAACGTCCTGACTTTC	CALHPGANVLTF
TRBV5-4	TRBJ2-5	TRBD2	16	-	TGTGCCAGCAGCTTGGCCGTAGCGGGAGAAGGGGAGACCCAGTACTTC	CASSLAVAGEGETQYF
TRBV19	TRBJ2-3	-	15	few	TGTGCCAGTAGTATAGTCCTCGGGAGCACAGATACGCAGTATTTT	CASSIVLGSTDTQYF
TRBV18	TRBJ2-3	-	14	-	TGTGCCAGCTCACCAAAGCAGGGTACAGATACGCAGTATTTT	CASSPKQGTDTQYF
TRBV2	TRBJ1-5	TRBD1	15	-	TGTGCCAGCAGTGCGGACAGGGGAGGCAATCAGCCCCAGCATTTT	CASSADRGGNQPQHF
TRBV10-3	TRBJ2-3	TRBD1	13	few	TGTGCCATCAGGGACAGGGTAACAGATACGCAGTATTTT	CAIRDRVTDTQYF
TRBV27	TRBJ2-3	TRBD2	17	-	TGTGCCAGCAGGCCCTCTTCTAGCGGGAGGGCGACAGATACGCAGTATTTT	CASRPSSSGRATDTQYF
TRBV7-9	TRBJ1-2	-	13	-	TGTGCCAGCAGCTCAAGGGACACCTATGGCTACACCTTC	CASSSRDTYGYTF
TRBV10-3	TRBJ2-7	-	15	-	TGTGCCATCAGTGCGGAGGGGGGTATCCCCTACGAGCAGTACTTC	CAISAEGGIPYEQYF
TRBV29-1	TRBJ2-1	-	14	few	TGCAGCGTCACAGACCTGAGCTCCTACAATGAGCAGTTCTTC	CSVTDLSSYNEQFF
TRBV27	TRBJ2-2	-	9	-	TGTGCCAGCAGAGGGGAGCTGTTTTTT	CASRGELFF
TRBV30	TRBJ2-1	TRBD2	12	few	TGTGCCTGGAGCAGCGGACTAGCGGAGCAGTTCTTC	CAWSSGLAEQFF
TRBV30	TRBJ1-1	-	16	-	TGTGCCTGGAGTGTCCCAGGGTCTAACTGGGGGACTGAAGCTTTCTTT	CAWSVPGSNWGTEAFF
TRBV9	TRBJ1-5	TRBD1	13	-	TGTGCCAGCAGCTCGACAGGGATTCAGCCCCAGCATTTT	CASSSTGIQPQHF
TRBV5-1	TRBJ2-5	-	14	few	TGCGCCAGCAGCTCTGGGACTTCTGAAGAGACCCAGTACTTC	CASSSGTSEETQYF
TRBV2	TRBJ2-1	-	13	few	TGTGCCAGCCATGCACACGGGAGCTATGAGCAGTTCTTC	CASHAHGSYEQFF
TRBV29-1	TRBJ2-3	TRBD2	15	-	TGCAGCGTTGAACTAGCGGGAGCAAGCACAGATACGCAGTATTTT	CSVELAGASTDTQYF
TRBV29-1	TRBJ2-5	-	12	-	TGCAGCACCTGGGACACCGAAGAGACCCAGTACTTC	CSTWDTEETQYF
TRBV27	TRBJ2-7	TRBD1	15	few	TGTGCCAGCAGTCCTCTAGGGACAGAGTACTACGAGCAGTACTTC	CASSPLGTEYYEQYF
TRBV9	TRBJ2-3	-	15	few	TGTGCCAGCAGCGTAGCTCCGGTAGGCACAGATACGCAGTATTTT	CASSVAPVGTDTQYF
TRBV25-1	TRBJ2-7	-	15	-	TGTGCCAGCAGGCGCTCGCGGCAGGGGATCTACGAGCAGTACTTC	CASRRSRQGIYEQYF
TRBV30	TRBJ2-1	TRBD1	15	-	TGTGCCTGGAGTGTATCCCAGGGGGCCCTGTATGAGCAGTTCTTC	CAWSVSQGALYEQFF
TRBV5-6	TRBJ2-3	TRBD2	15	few	TGTGCCAGCAGCTTGGTAGCGGGAGGCACAGATACGCAGTATTTT	CASSLVAGGTDTQYF
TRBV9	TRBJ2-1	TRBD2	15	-	TGTGCCAGCAGCGCGCCTAGCGGGAGTTGGAATGAGCAGTTCTTC	CASSAPSGSWNEQFF
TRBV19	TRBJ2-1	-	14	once	TGTGCCAGTAGGTTACTGAGCTCCTACAATGAGCAGTTCTTC	CASRLLSSYNEQFF
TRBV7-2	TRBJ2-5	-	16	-	TGTGCCAGCAGCTCAGAAACCCCCGGGAGTGGAGAGACCCAGTACTTC	CASSSETPGSGETQYF
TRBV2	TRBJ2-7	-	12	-	TGTGCCAGCAGTGGTCAAGGCCACGAGCAGTACTTC	CASSGQGHEQYF
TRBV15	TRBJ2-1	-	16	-	TGTGCCACCAGCAGAGATCAGAGTATCCAGGCTGATGAGCAGTTCTTC	CATSRDQSIQADEQFF
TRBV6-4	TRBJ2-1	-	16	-	TGTGCCAGCAGTGACCTAGCGTTAGGCCAGAGGAGTGAGCAGTTCTTC	CASSDLALGQRSEQFF
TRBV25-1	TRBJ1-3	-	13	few	TGTGCCAGCACCAGGGGTGGAGGAAACACCATATATTTT	CASTRGGGNTIYF
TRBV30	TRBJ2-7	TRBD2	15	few	TGTGCCTGGAGCCTGGGGCTAGCGGGAGGCGAAGAGCAGTACTTC	CAWSLGLAGGEEQYF
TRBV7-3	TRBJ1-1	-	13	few	TGTGCCAGCAGCCCTGGTCAAGTGGGTGAAGCTTTCTTT	CASSPGQVGEAFF
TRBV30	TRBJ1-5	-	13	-	TGTGCCTGGAGTATCGCGGACAATCAGCCCCAGCATTTT	CAWSIADNQPQHF
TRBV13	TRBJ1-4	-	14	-	TGTGCCAGCAGCTTGACCCAACGGGGTGAAAAACTGTTTTTT	CASSLTQRGEKLFF